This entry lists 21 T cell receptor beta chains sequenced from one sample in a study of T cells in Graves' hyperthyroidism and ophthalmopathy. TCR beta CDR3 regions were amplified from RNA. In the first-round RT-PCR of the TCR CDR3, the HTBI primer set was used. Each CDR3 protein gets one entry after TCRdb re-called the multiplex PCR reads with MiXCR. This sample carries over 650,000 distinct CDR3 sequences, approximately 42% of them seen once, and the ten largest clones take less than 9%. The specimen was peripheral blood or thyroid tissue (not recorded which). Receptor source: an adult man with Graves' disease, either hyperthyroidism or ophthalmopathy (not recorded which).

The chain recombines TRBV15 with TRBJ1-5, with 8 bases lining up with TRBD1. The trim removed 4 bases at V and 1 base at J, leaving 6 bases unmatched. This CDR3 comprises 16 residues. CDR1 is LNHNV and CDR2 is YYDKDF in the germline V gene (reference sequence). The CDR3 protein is CATSTGQGGSNQPQHF. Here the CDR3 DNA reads TGTGCCACCAGCACCGGACAGGGTGGGAGCAATCAGCCCCAGCATTTT.

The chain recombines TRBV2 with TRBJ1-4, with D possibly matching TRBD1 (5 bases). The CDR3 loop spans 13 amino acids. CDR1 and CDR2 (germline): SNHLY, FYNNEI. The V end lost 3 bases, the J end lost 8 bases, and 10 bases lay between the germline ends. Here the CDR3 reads CASSEGGDEKLFF. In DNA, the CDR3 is TGTGCCAGCAGTGAGGGGGGGGACGAAAAACTGTTTTTT. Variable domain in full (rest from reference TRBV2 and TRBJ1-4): EPEVTQTPSHQVTQMGQEVILRCVPISNHLYFYWYRQILGQKVEFLVSFYNNEISEKSEIFDDQFSVERPDGSNFTLKIRSTKLEDSAMYFCASSEGGDEKLFFGSGTQLSVL.

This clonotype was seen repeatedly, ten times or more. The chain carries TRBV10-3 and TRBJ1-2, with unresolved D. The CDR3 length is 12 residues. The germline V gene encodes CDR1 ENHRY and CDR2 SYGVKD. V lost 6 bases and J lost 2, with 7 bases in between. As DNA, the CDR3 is TGTGCCATCAGCCGGACGAACTATGGCTACACCTTC. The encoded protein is CAISRTNYGYTF.

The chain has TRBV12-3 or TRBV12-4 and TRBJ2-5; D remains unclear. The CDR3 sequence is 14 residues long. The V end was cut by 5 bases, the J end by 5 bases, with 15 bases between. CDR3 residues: CASSPSFNPETQYF. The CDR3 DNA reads TGTGCCAGCAGTCCCAGCTTTAATCCCGAGACCCAGTACTTC.

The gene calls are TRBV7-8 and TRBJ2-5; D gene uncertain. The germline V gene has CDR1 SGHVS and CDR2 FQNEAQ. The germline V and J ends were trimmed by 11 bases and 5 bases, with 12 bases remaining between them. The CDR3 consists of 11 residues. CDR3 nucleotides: TGTGCCTGGAGACGAATCGAGACCCAGTACTTC. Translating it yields CAWRRIETQYF.

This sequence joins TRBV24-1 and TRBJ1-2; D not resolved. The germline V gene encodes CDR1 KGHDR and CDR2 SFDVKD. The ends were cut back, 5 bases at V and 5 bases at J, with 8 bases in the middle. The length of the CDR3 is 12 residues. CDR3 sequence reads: CATSALLYGYTF. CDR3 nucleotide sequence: TGTGCCACCAGTGCCTTGTTATATGGCTACACCTTC.

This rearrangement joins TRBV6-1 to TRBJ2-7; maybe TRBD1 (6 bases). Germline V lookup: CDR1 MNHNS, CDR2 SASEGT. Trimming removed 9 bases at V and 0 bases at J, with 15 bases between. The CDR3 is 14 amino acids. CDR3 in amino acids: CASRDTTFSYEQYF. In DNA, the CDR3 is TGTGCCAGTCGGGACACTACCTTCTCCTACGAGCAGTACTTC.

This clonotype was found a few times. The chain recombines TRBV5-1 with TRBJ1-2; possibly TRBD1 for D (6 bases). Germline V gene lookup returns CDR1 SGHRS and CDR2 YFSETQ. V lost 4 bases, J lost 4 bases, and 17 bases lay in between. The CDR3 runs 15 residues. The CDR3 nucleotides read TGCGCCAGCAGCAAAGAGTACAGGGACGGCTATGGCTACACCTTC. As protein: CASSKEYRDGYGYTF. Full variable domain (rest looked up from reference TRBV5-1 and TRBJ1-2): KAGVTQTPRYLIKTRGQQVTLSCSPISGHRSVSWYQQTPGQGLQFLFEYFSETQRNKGNFPGRFSGRQFSNSRSEMNVSTLELGDSALYLCASSKEYRDGYGYTFGSGTRLTVV.

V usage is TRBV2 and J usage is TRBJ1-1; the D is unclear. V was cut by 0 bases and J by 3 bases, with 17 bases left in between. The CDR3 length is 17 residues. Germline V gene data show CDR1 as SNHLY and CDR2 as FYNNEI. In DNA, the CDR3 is TGTGCCAGCAGTGAAGCGCTTTGGGTTGATGGGGACACTGAAGCTTTCTTT. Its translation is CASSEALWVDGDTEAFF.

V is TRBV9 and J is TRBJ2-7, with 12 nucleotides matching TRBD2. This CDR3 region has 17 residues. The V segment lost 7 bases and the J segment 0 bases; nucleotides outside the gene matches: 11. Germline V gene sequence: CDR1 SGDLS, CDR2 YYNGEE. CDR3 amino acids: CASSARTSGDFSYEQYF. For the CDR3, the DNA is TGTGCCAGCTCAGCCCGGACTAGCGGGGACTTCTCCTACGAGCAGTACTTC.

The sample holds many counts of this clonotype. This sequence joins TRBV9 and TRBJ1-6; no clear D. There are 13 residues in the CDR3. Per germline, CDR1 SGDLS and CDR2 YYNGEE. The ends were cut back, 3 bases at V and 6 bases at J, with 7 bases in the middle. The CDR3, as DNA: TGTGCCAGCAGCGCCTCACTTAATTCACCCCTCCACTTT. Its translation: CASSASLNSPLHF.

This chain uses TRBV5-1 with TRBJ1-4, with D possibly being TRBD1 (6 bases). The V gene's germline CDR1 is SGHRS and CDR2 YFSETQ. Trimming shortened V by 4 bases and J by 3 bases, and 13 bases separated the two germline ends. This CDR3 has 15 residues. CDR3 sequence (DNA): TGCGCCAGCAGCCCTGGGGGCAGTTCTAATGAAAAACTGTTTTTT. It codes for CASSPGGSSNEKLFF.

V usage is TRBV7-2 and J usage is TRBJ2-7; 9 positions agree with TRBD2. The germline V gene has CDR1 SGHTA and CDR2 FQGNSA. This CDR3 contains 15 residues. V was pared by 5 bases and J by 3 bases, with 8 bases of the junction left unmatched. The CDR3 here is CASSQKSGRNYEQYF. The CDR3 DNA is TGTGCCAGCAGCCAAAAAAGCGGGAGGAACTACGAGCAGTACTTC.

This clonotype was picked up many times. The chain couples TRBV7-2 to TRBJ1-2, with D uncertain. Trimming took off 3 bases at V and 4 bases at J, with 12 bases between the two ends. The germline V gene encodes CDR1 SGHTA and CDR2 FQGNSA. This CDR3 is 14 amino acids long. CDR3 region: CASSLTTRGYGYTF. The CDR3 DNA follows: TGTGCCAGCAGCTTGACGACCCGGGGCTATGGCTACACCTTC.

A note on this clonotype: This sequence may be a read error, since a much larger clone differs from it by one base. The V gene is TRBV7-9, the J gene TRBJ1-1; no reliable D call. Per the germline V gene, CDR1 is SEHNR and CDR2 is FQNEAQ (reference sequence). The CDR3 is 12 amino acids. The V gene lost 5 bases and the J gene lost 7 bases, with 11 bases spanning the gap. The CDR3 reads CASSATTDEAFF. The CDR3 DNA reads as TGTGCCAGCAGCGCTACCACAGATGAAGCTTTCTTT.

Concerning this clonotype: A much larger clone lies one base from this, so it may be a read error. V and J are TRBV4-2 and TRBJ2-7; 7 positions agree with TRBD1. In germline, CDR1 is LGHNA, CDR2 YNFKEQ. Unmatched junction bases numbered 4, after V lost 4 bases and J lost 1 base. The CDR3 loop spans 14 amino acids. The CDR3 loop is CASSPGQKSYEQYF. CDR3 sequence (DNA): TGTGCCAGCAGCCCGGGACAGAAATCCTACGAGCAGTACTTC.

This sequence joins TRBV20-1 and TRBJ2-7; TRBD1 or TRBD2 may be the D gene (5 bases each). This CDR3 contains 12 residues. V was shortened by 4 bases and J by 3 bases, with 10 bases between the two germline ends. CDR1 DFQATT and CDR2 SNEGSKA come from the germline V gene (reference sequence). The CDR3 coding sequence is TGCAGTGCTATAGAGGGGATCTACGAGCAGTACTTC. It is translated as CSAIEGIYEQYF.

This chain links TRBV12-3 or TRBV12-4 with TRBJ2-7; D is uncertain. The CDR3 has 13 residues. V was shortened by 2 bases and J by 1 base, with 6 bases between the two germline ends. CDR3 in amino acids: CASSLWRSYEQYF. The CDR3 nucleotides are TGTGCCAGCAGTTTATGGAGATCCTACGAGCAGTACTTC.

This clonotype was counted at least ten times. The CDR3 spells CASSGIRGIHSPLHF. In DNA, the CDR3 is TGTGCCAGCAGCGGTATAAGGGGGATTCATTCACCCCTCCACTTT. This chain links TRBV7-9 with TRBJ1-6; possible D gene TRBD1, 6 bases. The CDR3 has 15 amino acids. Trimming stripped 5 bases from V and 8 bases from J, with 16 bases between. Germline CDR1 is SEHNR and CDR2 is FQNEAQ (reference sequence).

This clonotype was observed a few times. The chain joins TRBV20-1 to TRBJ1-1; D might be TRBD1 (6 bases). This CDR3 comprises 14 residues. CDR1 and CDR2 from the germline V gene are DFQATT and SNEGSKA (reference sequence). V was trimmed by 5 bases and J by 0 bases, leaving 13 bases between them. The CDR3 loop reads CSASIGDMNTEAFF. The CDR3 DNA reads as TGCAGTGCTTCTATTGGGGACATGAACACTGAAGCTTTCTTT.

CDR3 amino acids: CATSVGMVGSSQHF. CDR3 sequence (DNA): TGTGCCACCAGTGTGGGAATGGTAGGCAGTTCCCAGCATTTT. The chain links TRBV24-1 to TRBJ1-5; no firm D call. The V gene's germline CDR1 is KGHDR and CDR2 SFDVKD. Trimming shortened V by 5 bases and J by 11 bases, and 18 bases separated the two germline ends. The CDR3 runs 14 residues.